This TCR beta chain was captured in a study of shared clonotypes between healthy human individuals. Across the whole study: The plates for each donor numbered three CD4 naive, three CD4 memory, two CD8 naive and one CD8 memory.

In the case of this clone: As yet, its antigen is unknown. Different DNA sequences within this sample yield the same CDR3.

Study observations and caveats: Large sequencing depth failed to make sorted-subset sequencing complete, rarefaction showed.

Naive-designated CD8 cells lacked CD45RO, were positively enriched for CCR7, and omitted terminally differentiated effector memory CD45RA+ cells. Trimming removed 1 base from V and 6 bases from J, with 3 bases in between. The CDR3 contains 12 residues. Germline values: CDR1 SEHNR, CDR2 FQNEAQ (reference sequence). Researchers divided each subset's genomic DNA evenly across several immunoSEQ plates. TCRdb's table, derived via immunoSEQ multiplex PCR, lists solely in-frame clones and lacks some. The sample has hundreds of thousands of clones; approximately 95% are singletons. The gene calls are TRBV7-9 and TRBJ2-2; D uncertain. The clonotype was recovered from a woman aged 30 to 39 in good health. The sequencing sample was made of naive CD8+ T cells sorted from blood. The CDR3 here is CASSLVPGELFF. For the CDR3, the DNA is TGTGCCAGCAGCTTAGTGCCCGGGGAGCTGTTTTTT. Full variable domain (missing parts from reference TRBV7-9 and TRBJ2-2): DTGVSQNPRHKITKRGQNVTFRCDPISEHNRLYWYRQTLGQGPEFLTYFQNEAQLEKSRLLSDRFSAERPKGSFSTLEIQRTEQGDSAMYLCASSLVPGELFFGEGSRLTVL.